The entry below gives a single T cell receptor (beta chain) sequence along with its context. Antigen: not known. This CDR3 contains 18 residues. Losses at the gene ends were 2 bases for V and 3 bases for J; bases not matched to a gene: 10. Germline loops: CDR1 SGHRS, CDR2 YFSETQ. The sample belongs to a study of cytomegalovirus exposure and HLA in healthy donors. The PCR ran on 60 Vbeta and 13 Jbeta primers. Profiled with immunoSEQ multiplex PCR; TCRdb holds only in-frame clones, not every one. This table holds some 130,000 clones, 75% to 85% found once. Notes on the study in general: When a later analysis compared HLA-associated TCR beta chains with equally common others, the HLA-associated chains turned out to be more clonally expanded and to have lower generation probabilities. Investigators reported 150 to 200 TCR beta chains as tied to cytomegalovirus.

The clonotype was recovered from a male donor in good health and CMV-seronegative. Sequenced sample: PBMCs. The chain links TRBV5-1 to TRBJ2-1; 11 positions agree with TRBD2. CDR3 residues: CASSLRGTSGLVYNEQFF. CDR3 bases: TGCGCCAGCAGCTTACGAGGGACTAGCGGTCTTGTCTACAATGAGCAGTTCTTC.